This T cell receptor (beta chain) was captured by sequencing in a study of regulatory T cells in long-lasting Graves disease. This clonotype was counted only a few times. Time point specified: newly diagnosed GD, antithyroid drugs for less than 3 months. Scientists built the TCR library using RNA that was extracted from PBMCs. Construction of the TCR beta libraries employed iRepertoire HTBI primers in conjunction with Arm-PCR of CDR3 regions. A single record per CDR3 protein comes from TCRdb applying MiXCR to the multiplex PCR reads. The sample yields hundreds of thousands of distinct CDR3 sequences, 9.5% to 15% seen once. This sample also appeared in a second study, on T cells in Graves' hyperthyroidism and ophthalmopathy.

Sequenced material: peripheral blood mononuclear cells (PBMCs), taken at new diagnosis, from a patient treated with antithyroid drugs. This TCR came from a woman in her twenties or thirties with Graves disease.

The CDR3 is CASSLLTGGLLSLNTEAFF. The CDR3, as DNA: TGTGCCAGCAGCTTGTTGACAGGGGGCCTGCTATCTTTGAACACTGAAGCTTTCTTT. This chain connects TRBV5-6 to TRBJ1-1; 10 bases map to TRBD1. The CDR3 spans 19 residues. J lost 0 bases, V lost 1 base, and 12 bases had no gene match. Germline CDR1 SGHDT, CDR2 YYEEEE.